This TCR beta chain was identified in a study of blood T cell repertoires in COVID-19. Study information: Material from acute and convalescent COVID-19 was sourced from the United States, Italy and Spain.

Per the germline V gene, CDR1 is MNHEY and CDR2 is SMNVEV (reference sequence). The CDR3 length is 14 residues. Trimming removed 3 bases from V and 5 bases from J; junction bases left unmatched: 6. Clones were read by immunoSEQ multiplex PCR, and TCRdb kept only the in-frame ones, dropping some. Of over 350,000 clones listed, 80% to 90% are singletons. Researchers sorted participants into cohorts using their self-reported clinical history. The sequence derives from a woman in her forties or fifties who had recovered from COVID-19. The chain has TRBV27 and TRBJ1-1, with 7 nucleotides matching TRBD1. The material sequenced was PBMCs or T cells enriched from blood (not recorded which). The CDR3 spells CASSFAGGGTEAFF. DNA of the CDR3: TGTGCCAGCAGTTTTGCAGGGGGTGGAACTGAAGCTTTCTTT.